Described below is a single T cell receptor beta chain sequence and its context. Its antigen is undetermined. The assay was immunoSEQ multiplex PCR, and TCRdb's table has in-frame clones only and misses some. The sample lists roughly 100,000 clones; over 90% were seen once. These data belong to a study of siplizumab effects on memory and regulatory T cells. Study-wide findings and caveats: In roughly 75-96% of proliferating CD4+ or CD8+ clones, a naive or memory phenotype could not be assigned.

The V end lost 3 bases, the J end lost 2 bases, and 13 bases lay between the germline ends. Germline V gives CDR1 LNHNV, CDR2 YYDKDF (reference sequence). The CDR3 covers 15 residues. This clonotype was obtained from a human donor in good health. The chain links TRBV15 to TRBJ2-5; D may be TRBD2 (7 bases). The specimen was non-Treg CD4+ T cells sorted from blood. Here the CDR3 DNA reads TGTGCCACCAGCAGGGGGAGGGGGGGACAAGAGACCCAGTACTTC. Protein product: CATSRGRGGQETQYF.